The source of this TCR beta chain is a study of CD8+ T cells in alopecia areata. Overall study context: Patients in the treated group were given tofacitinib by mouth, 5 to 10 mg twice a day. Study-wide points: Alopecia totalis/universalis scalp especially showed more expanded CD8+ clones than normal scalp.

A word on this clone: Its antigen is unidentified.

Treatment indicated: oral pan-JAK inhibitor, 5-10 mg twice daily. V lost 0 bases, J lost 2 bases, and 17 bases lay in between. The CDR3 spans 17 residues. CDR1 is SGHRS, CDR2 YFSETQ, per germline. Sequencing templates came from extracted RNA that was reverse transcribed into cDNA. TCRdb keeps only in-frame clones here, not all; method: immunoSEQ multiplex PCR. Seen here are roughly 280,000 clones, approximately 60% observed once, and the top ten hold 0.75% to 0.95%. The sequence was collected from a human donor with alopecia areata. Sequences were derived from CD4+ T cells sorted from blood, sampled around week 53, from a patient treated with tofacitinib. The chain links TRBV5-1 to TRBJ2-5; maybe TRBD1 (6 bases). The CDR3 reads CASSLERLRTDQETQYF. CDR3 DNA: TGCGCCAGCAGCTTGGAACGATTAAGGACAGATCAAGAGACCCAGTACTTC.